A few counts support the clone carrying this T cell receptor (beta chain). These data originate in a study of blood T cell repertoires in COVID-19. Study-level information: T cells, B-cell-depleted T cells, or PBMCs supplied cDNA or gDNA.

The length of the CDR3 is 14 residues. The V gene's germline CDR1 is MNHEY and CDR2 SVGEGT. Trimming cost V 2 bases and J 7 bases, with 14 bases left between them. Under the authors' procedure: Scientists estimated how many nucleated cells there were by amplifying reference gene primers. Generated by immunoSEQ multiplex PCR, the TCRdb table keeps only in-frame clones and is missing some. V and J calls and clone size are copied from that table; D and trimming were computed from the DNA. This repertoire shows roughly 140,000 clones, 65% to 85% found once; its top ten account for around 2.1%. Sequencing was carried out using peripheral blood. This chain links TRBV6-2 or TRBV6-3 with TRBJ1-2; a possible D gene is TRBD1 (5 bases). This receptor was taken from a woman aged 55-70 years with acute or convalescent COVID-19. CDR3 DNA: TGTGCCAGCAGTTACGCGTCAGGGTCTGGTGGCTACACCTTC. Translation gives CASSYASGSGGYTF.